This entry concerns a single T cell receptor (beta chain). The antigen remains unidentified. Clones were read by immunoSEQ multiplex PCR, and TCRdb kept only the in-frame ones, dropping some. The data contain under 85,000 clones, around 85% of them seen just once; the ten biggest clones take up approximately 0.8%. The sample comes from a study of a mutant IDH1 vaccine in newly diagnosed glioma. Study background: Receipt of radiotherapy, temozolomide, or both preceded the study, and most received both.

This CDR3 is built from 14 residues. The germline V gene has CDR1 SEHNR and CDR2 FQNEAQ (reference sequence). Trimming removed 0 bases at V and 4 bases at J, with 7 bases between. Time point indicated: week 23, last vaccination. One vaccine dose held 300 ug of mutant IDH1 20-mer peptide and came with topical imiquimod. This specimen consisted of PBMCs, obtained from a glioma patient whose treatment included an IDH1 peptide vaccine. The chain is built from TRBV7-9 and TRBJ2-1, with D maybe TRBD2 (5 bases). This sequence originates from a woman in her forties or fifties with glioma. The CDR3 DNA is TGTGCCAGCAGCTTAGCTTCGGGGTACAATGAGCAGTTCTTC. Its protein product is CASSLASGYNEQFF.